This T cell receptor (beta chain) is from a study of post-analysis software for immune sequencing data. Study outcomes and limitations: Controls significantly exceeded multiple sclerosis patients in normalized Chao1 diversity. Compared with controls, patients had more of roughly five TRBV segments, including TRBV5-6, TRBV5-1 and TRBV20-1. Samples from a shared batch, those prepared together, strongly co-clustered by F measure.

Note on this clonotype: What it recognizes is unknown.

This CDR3 contains 14 residues. Trimming took 8 bases from V and 10 from J, leaving 21 bases between them. Built from TCR beta cDNA, the libraries had unique molecular identifiers in them. Each batch of 1 to 10 million T cells produced 500,000 to 600,000 cDNA molecules. TCRdb reprocessed the PCR reads with MiXCR, giving one entry per CDR3 protein. The top ten hold roughly 4.9% of the sample, which has 750,000 to 950,000 distinct CDR3 sequences, about half seen once. This clonotype was obtained from a girl aged 5 to 17 with multiple sclerosis. The chain couples TRBV12-3 or TRBV12-4 to TRBJ2-1, with D maybe TRBD2 (6 bases). The sample taken for sequencing was blood. The CDR3 DNA sequence: TGTGCCAGCGGCCACGGGAGTTCCCCCAAGGAGCAGTTCTTC. Its protein product is CASGHGSSPKEQFF.